The sequence of this T cell receptor (beta chain) was determined in a study of T cells after yellow fever vaccination. Study-level information: SMART-Seq v4 Ultra Low Input served to prepare low-cell-number fractions.

Study observations and caveats: Clonotypes shared by both compartments, CD4 and CD8, made up a small share. Booster samples showed a return of most primary-vaccination clones (roughly 96% CD4, approximately 88% CD8).

The CDR3 runs to 13 residues. CDR1 and CDR2 from the germline V gene are SGHNT and YENEEA. V was clipped by 4 bases and J by 10 bases, with 15 bases between them. This clonotype was picked up many times. Its specificity is not known. By 5'RACE template switching, TCR cDNA was produced, with a universal primer site and UMIs added in the process. TCRdb itself ran the 5' RACE reads through MiXCR, one entry per CDR3 protein. In the table there are some 500,000 distinct CDR3 sequences, approximately 12% of which are singletons. V and J are TRBV11-3 and TRBJ2-3; D is unclear. The input for sequencing was PBMCs, taken on the day of the yellow fever booster vaccination. This TCR came from a man aged 25-45 years who received the YFV17D yellow fever vaccine. CDR3 coding DNA: TGTGCCAGCAGCTACCGACCTGCTGGGGCGCAGTATTTT. This translates into CASSYRPAGAQYF.